These T cell receptor beta chains were read from a single sample in a study of blood T cell repertoires in COVID-19. Profiling relied on immunoSEQ multiplex PCR, and the TCRdb table lists in-frame clones only, not all of them. The data show tens of thousands of clones, approximately 79% seen once. Sequencing input: peripheral blood. These receptors were collected from a man between 65 and 85 years old with acute or convalescent COVID-19. CDR3s include the opening cysteine and the closing phenylalanine or tryptophan. The order of the fields is D gene, clone size, J gene, V gene, CDR3 length, CDR3 protein, CDR3 DNA. The D gene is left open where the match is weak. A row's size may be missing; if present it is once, few, many or a size class.

NA once TRBJ2-3 TRBV5-1 15 CASSLARGSTDTQYF TGCGCCAGCAGCTTGGCCAGGGGAAGCACAGATACGCAGTATTTT
TRBD2 NA TRBJ2-2 TRBV11-3 13 CASSSGGGGELFF TGTGCCAGCAGCTCCGGGGGGGGCGGGGAGCTGTTTTTT
NA NA TRBJ1-1 TRBV13 16 CASSLAAGRRNTEAFF TGTGCCAGCAGCTTGGCCGCGGGCAGGAGGAACACTGAAGCTTTCTTT
TRBD2 NA TRBJ2-3 TRBV28 15 CASSLGLAGADTQYF TGTGCCAGCAGTTTAGGACTAGCGGGGGCAGATACGCAGTATTTT
TRBD1 NA TRBJ1-5 TRBV6-2/TRBV6-3 15 CASSIDRGGNQPQHF TGTGCCAGCAGTATCGACAGGGGCGGCAATCAGCCCCAGCATTTT
TRBD1 NA TRBJ2-3 TRBV5-4 17 CASSFLGQELSTDTQYF TGTGCCAGCAGCTTCTTAGGACAGGAACTATCCACAGATACGCAGTATTTT
NA NA TRBJ1-5 TRBV6-5 15 CASSRDIDSNQPQHF TGTGCCAGCAGTCGGGACATTGATAGCAATCAGCCCCAGCATTTT
NA NA TRBJ1-5 TRBV30 12 CACARGNQPQHF TGTGCCTGTGCGCGGGGGAATCAGCCCCAGCATTTT
NA NA TRBJ2-1 TRBV12-5 16 CASGPGGVPLENEQFF TGTGCTAGTGGACCAGGTGGTGTCCCCCTCGAGAATGAGCAGTTCTTC
TRBD1 NA TRBJ1-4 TRBV12-3/TRBV12-4 13 CASSLRDREKLFF TGTGCCAGCAGTTTACGGGACAGGGAAAAACTGTTTTTT
NA NA TRBJ1-6 TRBV3-1/TRBV3-2 14 CASSSVSYNSPLHF TGTGCCAGCTCATCAGTCTCCTATAATTCACCCCTCCACTTT
TRBD1 once TRBJ1-4 TRBV9 15 CASSVEDRGGEKLFF TGTGCCAGCAGCGTAGAGGACAGGGGAGGGGAAAAACTGTTTTTT
TRBD1 NA TRBJ1-1 TRBV11-2 12 CASSYLRDSAFF TGTGCCAGCAGCTACCTCCGGGACAGCGCTTTCTTT
TRBD1 NA TRBJ1-3 TRBV7-2 14 CASSKDRVENTIYF TGTGCCAGCAGCAAGGACAGGGTTGAAAACACCATATATTTT
NA NA TRBJ2-2 TRBV2 12 CASLPGAGELFF TGTGCCAGCCTCCCGGGGGCCGGGGAGCTGTTTTTT
NA NA TRBJ1-2 TRBV3-1/TRBV3-2 15 CASSQDRGNSYGYTF TGTGCCAGCAGCCAAGATCGCGGCAATTCTTATGGCTACACCTTC
NA NA TRBJ1-1 TRBV3-1/TRBV3-2 12 CASGGDLTEAFF TGTGCCAGCGGAGGGGACCTCACTGAAGCTTTCTTT
NA NA TRBJ2-5 TRBV28 13 CASSLGGWVTQYF TGTGCCAGCAGTTTAGGGGGCTGGGTGACCCAGTACTTC
NA NA TRBJ2-2 TRBV20-1 11 CSALRAGELFF TGCAGTGCCCTCAGGGCCGGGGAGCTGTTTTTT
NA NA TRBJ1-4 TRBV28 14 CASSSSGTNEKLFF TGTGCCAGCAGTTCTTCAGGAACTAATGAAAAACTGTTTTTT
TRBD1 NA TRBJ2-2 TRBV7-9 15 CASRPTGGLTGELFF TGTGCCAGCAGGCCGACAGGGGGCCTCACCGGGGAGCTGTTTTTT
NA NA TRBJ2-7 TRBV28 14 CASSLGQGQYEQYF TGTGCCAGCAGTTTAGGGCAGGGGCAGTACGAGCAGTACTTC
TRBD1 few TRBJ2-5 TRBV11-3 14 CASSQGALQETQYF TGTGCCAGCAGCCAGGGGGCCCTCCAAGAGACCCAGTACTTC
NA NA TRBJ1-1 TRBV7-9 14 CASSPVPGNTEAFF TGTGCCAGCAGCCCTGTACCGGGGAACACTGAAGCTTTCTTT
TRBD1 NA TRBJ1-2 TRBV5-1 13 CATSDRGDYGYTF TGCGCCACCTCAGACAGGGGGGATTATGGCTACACCTTC
TRBD1 NA TRBJ1-5 TRBV19 16 CASSPKQGAINQPQHF TGTGCCAGTAGTCCAAAACAGGGGGCCATCAATCAGCCCCAGCATTTT
TRBD1 few TRBJ1-5 TRBV2 13 CASSERGPQPQHF TGTGCCAGCAGTGAGAGGGGGCCCCAGCCCCAGCATTTT
TRBD1 NA TRBJ2-3 TRBV6-1 17 CASSEGTGGYRPDTQYF TGTGCCAGCAGTGAAGGGACAGGGGGCTACCGCCCAGATACGCAGTATTTT
TRBD1 NA TRBJ1-5 TRBV28 16 CATTFGQGAWAQPQHF TGTGCCACCACCTTCGGACAGGGGGCTTGGGCTCAGCCCCAGCATTTT
NA few TRBJ1-6 TRBV3-1/TRBV3-2 14 CASRGGRNNSPLHF TGTGCCAGCAGGGGCGGGAGAAATAATTCACCCCTCCACTTT
NA NA TRBJ1-2 TRBV6-6 17 CASSPLPASVGSYGYTF TGTGCCAGCAGTCCCCTACCAGCCTCGGTCGGGTCCTATGGCTACACCTTC
TRBD1 NA TRBJ1-2 TRBV6-6 14 CASSRQGQLYGYTF TGTGCCAGCAGTCGACAGGGACAGCTCTATGGCTACACCTTC
NA NA TRBJ2-5 TRBV2 13 CASSVGARETQYF TGTGCCAGCAGTGTGGGGGCGCGGGAGACCCAGTACTTC
TRBD1 NA TRBJ1-6 TRBV5-4 16 CASSSGTGGADSPLHF TGTGCCAGCAGCTCCGGGACAGGGGGCGCGGATTCACCCCTCCACTTT
NA NA TRBJ1-3 TRBV2 14 CASSELGLGNTIYF TGTGCCAGCAGTGAACTCGGTCTCGGAAACACCATATATTTT
TRBD2 NA TRBJ2-5 TRBV9 16 CASSVGVAGGQETQYF TGTGCCAGCAGCGTAGGGGTAGCGGGGGGGCAGGAGACCCAGTACTTC
TRBD2 once TRBJ2-7 TRBV30 16 CAWRLGSGGLTYEQYF TGTGCCTGGAGATTAGGGAGCGGGGGACTCACCTACGAGCAGTACTTC
TRBD1 NA TRBJ2-3 TRBV6-6 14 CASTQGVSTDTQYF TGTGCCAGCACACAGGGGGTCAGCACAGATACGCAGTATTTT
NA NA TRBJ1-1 TRBV5-4 13 CASSLQGRSRAFF TGTGCCAGCAGCTTGCAGGGGCGCTCCCGAGCTTTCTTT
TRBD1 NA TRBJ2-2 TRBV5-6 15 CASSLYRGRTGELFF TGTGCCAGCAGCCTATACAGGGGGCGGACCGGGGAGCTGTTTTTT
NA NA TRBJ2-1 TRBV7-9 14 CASSLGPWQNEQFF TGTGCCAGCAGTTTAGGGCCCTGGCAAAATGAGCAGTTCTTC
NA NA TRBJ2-2 TRBV5-4 13 CASSLGGAGELFF TGTGCCAGCAGCTTGGGGGGGGCCGGGGAGCTGTTTTTT
NA NA TRBJ2-3 TRBV5-1 14 CASSAALDGDTQYF TGCGCCAGCAGCGCGGCACTAGACGGCGACACGCAGTATTTT
NA once TRBJ1-2 TRBV5-6 14 CASSSQGRSYGYTF TGTGCCAGCAGCTCACAGGGTAGGAGCTATGGCTACACCTTC
NA once TRBJ2-2 TRBV11-3 17 CASSLFGGNANTGELFF TGTGCCAGCAGCTTATTCGGGGGAAACGCGAACACCGGGGAGCTGTTTTTT
TRBD1 once TRBJ1-1 TRBV3-1/TRBV3-2 15 CASSQMGQPNTEAFF TGTGCCAGCAGCCAAATGGGACAGCCTAACACTGAAGCTTTCTTT
NA NA TRBJ1-3 TRBV6-6 14 CASSYVPNRNTIYF TGTGCCAGCAGTTACGTCCCTAATAGAAACACCATATATTTT
NA NA TRBJ1-1 TRBV11-2 15 CASSQRGLRNTEAFF TGTGCCAGCAGCCAAAGGGGACTCCGGAACACTGAAGCTTTCTTT
NA NA TRBJ2-3 TRBV7-9 15 CASSLIIRSADTQYF TGTGCCAGCAGCTTGATCATCAGATCCGCAGATACGCAGTATTTT
TRBD1 NA TRBJ2-1 TRBV28 13 CASSSGQGGEQFF TGTGCCAGCAGTTCAGGACAGGGCGGCGAGCAGTTCTTC
TRBD2 NA TRBJ2-2 TRBV7-8 18 CASSPLGSGGLNTGELFF TGTGCCAGCAGCCCCCTTGGTAGCGGGGGGCTGAACACCGGGGAGCTGTTTTTT
TRBD2 NA TRBJ2-1 TRBV2 15 CASSGVREGLNEQFF TGTGCCAGCAGTGGGGTTAGGGAGGGTCTGAATGAGCAGTTCTTC
NA NA TRBJ1-3 TRBV5-8 16 CASSFRIGASGNTIYF TGTGCCAGCAGCTTTCGTATAGGGGCGTCTGGAAACACCATATATTTT
NA few TRBJ2-1 TRBV7-6 12 CASSQQGDEQFF TGTGCCAGCAGCCAACAGGGCGATGAGCAGTTCTTC
NA NA TRBJ2-5 TRBV10-1 14 CASSEGDRRETQYF TGCGCCAGCAGTGAGGGAGACCGGCGGGAGACCCAGTACTTC
NA NA TRBJ2-7 TRBV28 14 CASRNPGTPREQYF TGTGCCAGCAGGAACCCTGGGACTCCCCGCGAGCAGTACTTC